What follows is one TCR beta chain and its context. This CDR3 is built from 19 residues. Germline-derived CDR1 and CDR2 are MDHEN and SYDVKM. V lost 3 bases to trimming and J lost 5 bases; unmatched junction nucleotides: 16. This entry is derived from a study of control samples from healthy donors and cancer patients. Generated by immunoSEQ multiplex PCR, the TCRdb table keeps only in-frame clones and is missing some. The table has some 21,000 clones, approximately 85% seen once. The origin of this receptor is a man between 60 and 75 years old with head and neck cancer. This rearrangement joins TRBV28 to TRBJ2-7; 13 bases are a match to TRBD2. The sequenced sample was PBMCs. Here the CDR3 DNA reads TGTGCCAGCAGTTTCGACCTACTACTAGCGGGAGGGCCCAGCGACGAGCAGTACTTC. This encodes CASSFDLLLAGGPSDEQYF.